These T cell receptor beta chains were read from a single sample in a study of PD-1 blockade in classical Hodgkin lymphoma. Libraries were prepared by immunoSEQ multiplex PCR; TCRdb keeps only in-frame clonotypes and omits some of them. The top ten hold about 6.4% of the sample, which has 95,000 to 100,000 clones, more than 85% seen once. This specimen consisted of peripheral blood mononuclear cells (PBMCs), obtained before the second cycle of nivolumab. The origin of the receptors is a human donor with classical Hodgkin lymphoma. Each CDR3 is given without its conserved first and last residue. Each record gives: J gene, V gene, CDR3 protein.

J gene: TRBJ1-2; V gene: TRBV6-6; CDR3 protein: ASSYSAGLDGYT
J gene: TRBJ1-1; V gene: TRBV7-2; CDR3 protein: ASSLARLRNTEAF
J gene: TRBJ2-4; V gene: TRBV28; CDR3 protein: ASSLSGLAGVGAKNIQY
J gene: TRBJ1-4; V gene: TRBV10-3; CDR3 protein: AISETPPGTGTEKLF
J gene: TRBJ1-5; V gene: TRBV28; CDR3 protein: ASSAGNQPQH
J gene: TRBJ2-7; V gene: TRBV7-6; CDR3 protein: ASSPSGVPYEQY
J gene: TRBJ2-3; V gene: TRBV2; CDR3 protein: ASGAPLEAGTQY
J gene: TRBJ1-2; V gene: TRBV19; CDR3 protein: ASRPQGLDGYT
J gene: TRBJ1-2; V gene: TRBV28; CDR3 protein: ASSFPGQNYGYT
J gene: TRBJ1-1; V gene: TRBV29-1; CDR3 protein: SVITGAPDTEAF
J gene: TRBJ1-2; V gene: TRBV5-6; CDR3 protein: ASSLVRAEGYT
J gene: TRBJ1-6; V gene: TRBV30; CDR3 protein: AWSAGQGRLGVH
J gene: TRBJ2-1; V gene: TRBV7-9; CDR3 protein: ASSLSLAGDLNEQF
J gene: TRBJ2-7; V gene: TRBV2; CDR3 protein: ASMGKQMPYEQY
J gene: TRBJ2-7; V gene: TRBV27; CDR3 protein: ATRGVAGESGYEQY
J gene: TRBJ1-5; V gene: TRBV5-6; CDR3 protein: ASSANRAQPQH
J gene: TRBJ2-3; V gene: TRBV29-1; CDR3 protein: SVGNRDSTDTQY
J gene: TRBJ1-4; V gene: TRBV9; CDR3 protein: ASSSGTAEKLF
J gene: TRBJ2-3; V gene: TRBV5-1; CDR3 protein: ASSLRIRDSTDTQY
J gene: TRBJ2-7; V gene: TRBV6-5; CDR3 protein: ASEQGGSYEQY
J gene: TRBJ2-3; V gene: TRBV4-3; CDR3 protein: ASSRGMGVAVITDTQY
J gene: TRBJ1-2; V gene: TRBV11-2; CDR3 protein: ASSHNPFRDRRNYGYT
J gene: TRBJ1-1; V gene: TRBV15; CDR3 protein: ATSRDQTGNTEAF
J gene: TRBJ1-1; V gene: TRBV19; CDR3 protein: ASKRAANTEAF
J gene: TRBJ1-3; V gene: TRBV5-5; CDR3 protein: ASSRTGDGNTIY
J gene: TRBJ2-3; V gene: TRBV4-2; CDR3 protein: ASLGRREGTDTQY
J gene: TRBJ2-7; V gene: TRBV7-3; CDR3 protein: ATSGTLSSYEQY
J gene: TRBJ1-5; V gene: TRBV19; CDR3 protein: ASSTGSPSNQPQH
J gene: TRBJ1-1; V gene: TRBV29-1; CDR3 protein: SVDTSRYNTEAF